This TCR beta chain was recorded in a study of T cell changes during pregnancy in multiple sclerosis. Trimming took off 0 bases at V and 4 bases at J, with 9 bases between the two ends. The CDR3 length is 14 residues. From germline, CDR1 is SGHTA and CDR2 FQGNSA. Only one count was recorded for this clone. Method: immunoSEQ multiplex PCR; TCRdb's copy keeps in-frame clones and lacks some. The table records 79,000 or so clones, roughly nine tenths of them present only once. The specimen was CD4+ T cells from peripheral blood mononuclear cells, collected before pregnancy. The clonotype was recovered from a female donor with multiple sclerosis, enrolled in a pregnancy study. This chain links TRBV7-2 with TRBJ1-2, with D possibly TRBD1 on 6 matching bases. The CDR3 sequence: CASSLASGAYGYTF. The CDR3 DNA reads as TGTGCCAGCAGCTTAGCCTCAGGGGCCTATGGCTACACCTTC. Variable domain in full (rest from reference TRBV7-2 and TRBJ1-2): GAGVSQSPSNKVTEKGKDVELRCDPISGHTALYWYRQSLGQGLEFLIYFQGNSAPDKSGLPSDRFSAERTGGSVSTLTIQRTQQEDSAVYLCASSLASGAYGYTFGSGTRLTVV.